The 5 T cell receptor beta chains below come from one sample, sequenced in a study of breast tumors, draining lymph nodes, adjacent tissues. One entry per CDR3 protein, called by TCRdb with MiXCR from the multiplex PCR reads. Of under 300,000 distinct CDR3 sequences in the sample, roughly a third were seen once. Samples came from axillary lymph nodes draining the breast cancer. The sample consisted of axillary lymph node tissue. Every receptor here comes from a female donor with breast cancer. Some clones in this sample may be carry-over from other donors' samples.

This chain joins TRBV3-1 and TRBJ1-5; TRBD1 aligns across 7 bases. The trim removed 0 bases at V and 6 bases at J, leaving 8 bases unmatched. Germline V lookup: CDR1 LGHDT, CDR2 YNNKEL (reference sequence). The CDR3 runs 16 residues. The CDR3 spells CASSQDRWQGVQPQHF. CDR3 in DNA: TGTGCCAGCAGCCAAGATAGGTGGCAGGGGGTTCAGCCCCAGCATTTT.

This clonotype appeared many times. The CDR3: CASSFPGTRAVEQFF. The CDR3 DNA follows: TGTGCCAGCAGCTTCCCCGGGACTAGGGCCGTTGAGCAGTTCTTC. This chain joins TRBV7-8 and TRBJ2-1, with TRBD2 matching 8 bases. Germline-derived CDR1 and CDR2 are SGHVS and FQNEAQ. The CDR3 is made up of 15 amino acids. V lost 3 bases and J lost 9; bases outside the gene matches: 10.

This clonotype showed up many times. The chain links TRBV3-1 to TRBJ2-7; tentative D call: TRBD2 (6 bases). V gave up 4 bases and J gave up 0 bases, with 10 bases separating them. Germline V lookup: CDR1 LGHDT, CDR2 YNNKEL (reference sequence). CDR3 length: 14 residues. The CDR3 bases are TGTGCCAGCAGCCCCATGGGGGGCTCCTACGAGCAGTACTTC. Protein: CASSPMGGSYEQYF.

In its sample, this clonotype was seen many times. This chain joins TRBV24-1 and TRBJ1-2; no definite D call. The V gene lost 3 bases and the J gene lost 7 bases, with 14 bases spanning the gap. The CDR3 covers 14 residues. The germline gives CDR1 KGHDR, CDR2 SFDVKD. CDR3 sequence reads: CATSDHTRVGGYTF. The DNA for the CDR3 is TGTGCCACCAGTGATCATACTAGGGTAGGTGGCTACACCTTC.

About this clonotype itself: The DNA is omitted, as the CDR3 cannot be located on it reliably, and the CDR3 follows TCRdb's listing. The rearrangement uses TRBV7-9 and TRBJ2-7; the table names TRBD2, a call not compared with the DNA. Germline V lookup: CDR1 SEHNR, CDR2 FQNEAQ (reference sequence). The CDR3 comprises 22 residues, both ends counted. This CDR3 reads CASSFYICSARTSGRLGREQYF.